This TCR beta chain was sequenced for a study of T-cell memory formation after mild COVID-19. TCRdb passed the 5' RACE reads through MiXCR, listing each CDR3 protein once. The repertoire holds approximately 89,000 distinct CDR3 sequences, roughly 13% seen once, with around two fifths in the top ten. Per the germline V gene, CDR1 is SGHRS and CDR2 is YFSETQ. Deletions cut 0 bases from V and 1 base from J, with 14 bases between. The CDR3 sequence is 16 residues long. This clonotype was found a few times. This sequence was found in a man aged 18 to 29 who had mild COVID-19 (a few samples of this study predate the infection). Cell type and time point are not known. The J gene is TRBJ2-7, the V gene TRBV5-1, with D perhaps matching TRBD2 (7 bases). Material: PBMCs or a T cell subset sorted from them (not recorded which). CDR3 nucleotides: TGCGCCAGCAGCTTGGGCGTAGGGGGGGCTTCCTACGAGCAGTACTTC. It yields the protein CASSLGVGGASYEQYF.